This T cell receptor beta chain derives from a study of cytomegalovirus exposure and HLA in healthy donors. This PCR relied on a set of 60 Vbeta primers and 13 Jbeta primers. Clones were read by immunoSEQ multiplex PCR, and TCRdb kept only the in-frame ones, dropping some. This listing includes approximately 68,000 clones. V dropped 5 bases and J dropped 1; count of bases not matched to a gene: 7. There are 15 residues in the CDR3. Germline values: CDR1 SEHNR, CDR2 FQNEAQ (reference sequence). All donors participated as healthy donors of bone marrow. Donors were nominally healthy when sampled, though unrecorded immune exposures were likely.

Sequencing was carried out using PBMCs. The source of this sequence is a female donor in good health and CMV-seropositive. The V gene is TRBV7-9, the J gene TRBJ2-7; 8 bases align to TRBD1. The chain's CDR3 is CASSTTRDRSYEQYF. For the CDR3, the DNA is TGTGCCAGCAGCACCACCCGGGACAGGTCCTACGAGCAGTACTTC.